This section outlines one TCR beta chain sequence together with its context. The target antigen is unknown. The sample is drawn from a study of a mutant IDH1 vaccine in newly diagnosed glioma. Whole-study context: Once 4-6 weeks had passed after radiotherapy alone, vaccination started, or it started with temozolomide cycles. An approximately 62% male, approximately 38% female split and a mean age of roughly 44 years characterized treated patients. General study findings and limits: Immune responses induced by vaccination arose in just under 95% of the patients.

The data were produced by immunoSEQ multiplex PCR, yet TCRdb's version contains in-frame clones alone and is incomplete. This table has 45,000 to 60,000 clones, about 88% appearing once. Regarding time point: week 35, safety follow-up. Every vaccine dose comprised 300 ug of mutant IDH1 20-mer peptide plus topical imiquimod. From germline, CDR1 is LNHDA and CDR2 SQIVND (reference sequence). This CDR3 spans 13 amino acids. The V and J ends lost 7 bases and 3 bases respectively, with 12 bases between them. V is TRBV19 and J is TRBJ1-2, with D perhaps matching TRBD1 (5 bases). This material consisted of PBMCs, taken from a glioma patient whose treatment included an IDH1 peptide vaccine. The receptor was isolated from a middle-aged woman with glioma. The CDR3 DNA reads as TGTGCCAGTAAGGCCGGGGCCCACTATGGCTACACCTTC. Residues: CASKAGAHYGYTF.